This entry features one T cell receptor (beta chain) sequence. Its antigen is still unknown. This record belongs to a study of cytomegalovirus exposure and HLA in healthy donors. 60 Vbeta and 13 Jbeta primers were used in PCR. Measured with immunoSEQ multiplex PCR; TCRdb has only the in-frame clones, and not every one. This table has tens of thousands of clones, around 74% appearing once. Germline CDR1 and CDR2: SGHVS and FNYEAQ. V was clipped by 2 bases and J by 2 bases; unmatched bases: 7. The CDR3 is 16 amino acids. Study observations and caveats: TCR beta V segments were, for the most part, productive about 87% or about 30% of the time in an earlier analysis. Several of the most significant clusters appeared, in a later analysis, to be linked to common viral pathogens.

The sample was PBMCs. The TCR was taken from a man aged 25 to 45 in good health and CMV-seropositive. The chain links TRBV7-6 to TRBJ2-5, with TRBD1 identical over 8 bases. CDR3 sequence: CASSLTPWTGQETQYF. As DNA, the CDR3 is TGTGCCAGCAGCTTAACACCTTGGACAGGGCAAGAGACCCAGTACTTC.